The present entry profiles one TCR beta chain with its context. Its antigen has not been determined. Base qualities were left out, and no much larger clone turns up one base away. The sample comes from a study of T cell changes during pregnancy in multiple sclerosis (dated by TCRdb to between 2017 and 2020). For the study in its entirety: The study looked at changes in the T cell repertoire across pregnancy in women with multiple sclerosis.

The germline V end is reduced by 4 bases and the J end by 7 bases; junction bases left unmatched: 18. The CDR3, cysteine through phenylalanine, is 18 amino acids long. Only CDR3 DNA is held: 54 bases, read in frame from base 1. Sequences LGHNA (CDR1) and YNFKEQ (CDR2) are obtained from the germline V gene. The protocol used for the library was the immunoSEQ multiplex PCR assay. TCRdb took over this immuneACCESS table, retaining in-frame rearrangements with V and J assigned. Such tables are incomplete; in checked studies, under half of the missing clones stem from an unresolved V gene, and the remainder is unexplained. This sample gives approximately 90,000 clones in total; about 91% of them show up just once. Around 1% of the sample is taken by the ten largest.

Recombination connected TRBV4-2 to TRBJ2-1; TRBD2 fits 8 bases in the junction. This clonotype was obtained from a female donor with multiple sclerosis, enrolled in a pregnancy study. Material: peripheral blood, obtained before pregnancy. CDR3 reads: CASSPEGWGGGRNNEQFF. The nucleotide sequence reads as follows: TGTGCCAGCAGCCCAGAGGGGTGGGGCGGGGGGCGAAATAATGAGCAGTTCTTC.